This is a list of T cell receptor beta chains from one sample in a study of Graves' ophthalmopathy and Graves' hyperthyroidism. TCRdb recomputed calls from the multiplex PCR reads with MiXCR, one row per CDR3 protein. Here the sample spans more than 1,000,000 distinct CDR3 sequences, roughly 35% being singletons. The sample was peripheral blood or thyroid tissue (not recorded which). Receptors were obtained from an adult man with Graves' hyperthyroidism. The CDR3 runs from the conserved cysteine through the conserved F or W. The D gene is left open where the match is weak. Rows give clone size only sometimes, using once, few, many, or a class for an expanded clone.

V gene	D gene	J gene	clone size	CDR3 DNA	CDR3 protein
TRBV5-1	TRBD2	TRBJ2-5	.	TGCGCCAGCAGCTTGACGGGAGGGCTTGTGGAGACCCAGTACTTC	CASSLTGGLVETQYF
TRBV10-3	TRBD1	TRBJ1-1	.	TGTGCCATCAGTGATGAAGACAGGGCGATTGTTGAAGCTTTCTTT	CAISDEDRAIVEAFF
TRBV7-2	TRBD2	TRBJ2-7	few	TGTGCCAGCAGCTGGAAGACCCTAGCGGGGGGTTACCCCTACGAGCAGTACTTC	CASSWKTLAGGYPYEQYF
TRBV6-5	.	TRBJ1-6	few	TGTGCCAGCAGATCGGGGGGCGAGGGGGATTCACCCCTCCACTTT	CASRSGGEGDSPLHF
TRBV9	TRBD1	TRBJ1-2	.	TGTGCCAGCAGCGAAACAGGGGTCGGAGCTGGCTACACCTTC	CASSETGVGAGYTF
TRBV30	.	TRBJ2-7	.	TGTGCCTGGAGTGTACTTGATGACGAGCAGTACTTC	CAWSVLDDEQYF
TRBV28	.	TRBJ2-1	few	TGTGCCAGCACTCCGACAGGCCTCAGCTCCTACAATGAGCAGTTCTTC	CASTPTGLSSYNEQFF
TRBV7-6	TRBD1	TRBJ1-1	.	TGTGCCAGCAGCCAACAGGGGCTGGCTTTCTTT	CASSQQGLAFF
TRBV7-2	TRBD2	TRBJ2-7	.	TGTGCCAGCGGACTAGCGGGAGGCTCCTACGGGCAGTACTTC	CASGLAGGSYGQYF
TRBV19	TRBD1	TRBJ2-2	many	TGTGCCAGTAGTTCTACGGGACAGGGCTCCGGGGAGCTGTTTTTT	CASSSTGQGSGELFF
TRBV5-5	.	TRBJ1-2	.	TGTGCCAGCAGCCCCGGCGAGCGGTATGGCTACACCTTC	CASSPGERYGYTF
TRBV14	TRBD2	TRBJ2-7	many	TGTGCCAGCAGACTAGCGGGAGGGCGTGAGCAGTACTTC	CASRLAGGREQYF
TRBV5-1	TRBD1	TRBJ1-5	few	TGCGCCAGCAGCTTGGAAAAGGCATTGGTGGGACAGCTGGGCAATCAGCCCCAGCATTTT	CASSLEKALVGQLGNQPQHF
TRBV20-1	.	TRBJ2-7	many	TGCAGTGCTAGAGGGATTAGCGGAACCTACGAGCAGTACTTC	CSARGISGTYEQYF
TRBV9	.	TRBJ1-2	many	TGTGCCAGCAGTGATATCTATACACCCAGGGATGGCTACACCTTC	CASSDIYTPRDGYTF
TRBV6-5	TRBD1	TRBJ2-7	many	TGTGCCAGCAGTGCGACAGGGAGAGCCTACGAGCAGTACTTC	CASSATGRAYEQYF
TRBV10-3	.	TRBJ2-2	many	TGTGCCGCATCAACGACGGGACGCATCACCGGGGAGCTGTTTTTT	CAASTTGRITGELFF
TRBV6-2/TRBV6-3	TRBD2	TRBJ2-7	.	TGTGCCAGCACGCGAGGTAGCGGGACCTACGAGCAGTACTTC	CASTRGSGTYEQYF
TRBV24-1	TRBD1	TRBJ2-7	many	TGTGCCACCAGTGCGACAGGGGGCTCCTACGAGCAGTACTTC	CATSATGGSYEQYF
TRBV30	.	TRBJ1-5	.	TGTGCCTGGAGCCCGGTGATCAATCAGCCCCAGCATTTT	CAWSPVINQPQHF
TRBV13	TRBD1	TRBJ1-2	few	TGTGCCAGCAGCTCAAACTCGATCTTGGAAGGACAGGGGGCCTCTGGCTACACCTTC	CASSSNSILEGQGASGYTF
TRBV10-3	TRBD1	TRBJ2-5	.	TGTGCCATCAAGGAGGGGGACAGGGAACAAGAGACCCAGTACTTC	CAIKEGDREQETQYF
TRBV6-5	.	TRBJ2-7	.	TGTGCCAGCAGCCGTGACTCGCTTCTCGACCGAGCCTACGAGCAGTACTTC	CASSRDSLLDRAYEQYF
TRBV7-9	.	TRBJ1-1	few	TGTGCCAGCAGCTTAGGTTCAGGGTGGATCACTGAAGCTTTCTTT	CASSLGSGWITEAFF
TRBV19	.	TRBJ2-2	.	TGTGCCAGTATCCCCCCGTATGGGGAAATGAACACCGGGGAGCTGTTTTTC	CASIPPYGEMNTGELFF
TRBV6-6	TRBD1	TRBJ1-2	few	TGTGCCAGCAGTGAAGGTGGGACAGGGGGCATCTATGGCTACACCTTC	CASSEGGTGGIYGYTF
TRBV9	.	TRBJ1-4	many	TGTGCCAGCAGCGTAGCGGCGGGGGTGGGAGAAAAACTGTTTTTT	CASSVAAGVGEKLFF